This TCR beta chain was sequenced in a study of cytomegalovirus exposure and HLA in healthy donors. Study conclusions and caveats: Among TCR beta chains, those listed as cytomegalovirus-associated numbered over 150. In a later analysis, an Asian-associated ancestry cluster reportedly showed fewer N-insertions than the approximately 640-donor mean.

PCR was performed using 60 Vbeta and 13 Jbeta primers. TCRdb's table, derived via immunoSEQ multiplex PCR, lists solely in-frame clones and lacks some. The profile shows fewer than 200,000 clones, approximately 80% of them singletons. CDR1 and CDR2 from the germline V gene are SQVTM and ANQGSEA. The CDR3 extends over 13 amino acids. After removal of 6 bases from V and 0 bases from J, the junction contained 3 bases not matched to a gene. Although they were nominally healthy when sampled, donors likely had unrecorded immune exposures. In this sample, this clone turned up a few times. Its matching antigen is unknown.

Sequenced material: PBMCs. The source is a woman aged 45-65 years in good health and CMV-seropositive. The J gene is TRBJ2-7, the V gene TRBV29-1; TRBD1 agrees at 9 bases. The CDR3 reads CSVGTGSSYEQYF. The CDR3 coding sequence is TGCAGCGTCGGGACAGGGAGCTCCTACGAGCAGTACTTC.